The 14 T cell receptor beta chains in this list originate from one sample, sequenced in a study of T cells in Graves' hyperthyroidism and ophthalmopathy. RNA transcripts gave rise to amplified TCR beta CDR3 regions. HTBI primers were employed in a first-round RT-PCR of the TCR CDR3. TCRdb redid the calling of the multiplex PCR reads with MiXCR, one entry per CDR3 protein. This table has about 270,000 distinct CDR3 sequences, roughly 22% appearing once. Sequenced: blood. The source of these receptors is a man aged 25 to 45 with Graves' ophthalmopathy.

V usage is TRBV12-5 and J usage is TRBJ2-3; 7 nucleotides match TRBD1. The CDR3 extends over 15 amino acids. Germline V lookup: CDR1 LGHNT, CDR2 FRNRAP. V was pared by 6 bases and J by 3 bases, with 9 bases of the junction left unmatched. CDR3 in amino acids: CASGVTGILTDTQYF. CDR3 nucleotide sequence: TGTGCTAGTGGAGTGACAGGGATCCTGACAGATACGCAGTATTTT.

This chain uses TRBV20-1 with TRBJ1-1; D ambiguous. The CDR3 contains 8 residues. The germline gives CDR1 DFQATT, CDR2 SNEGSKA (reference sequence). V was pared by 6 bases and J by 11 bases, with 7 bases between. CDR3 region: CSAQVAFF. The CDR3 DNA reads TGCAGTGCCCAAGTGGCTTTCTTT.

The chain links TRBV3-1 to TRBJ2-7; 7 bases match TRBD1. Germline V CDR1 and CDR2: LGHDT, YNNKEL (reference sequence). The CDR3 length is 14 residues. The V and J ends lost 0 bases and 2 bases, in that order; junction bases with no gene match: 1. This chain's CDR3 is CASSQDGQAYEQYF. The CDR3, as DNA: TGTGCCAGCAGCCAAGATGGACAGGCCTACGAGCAGTACTTC.

The V and J genes are TRBV27 and TRBJ1-5, with 10 bases lining up with TRBD1. V was pared by 6 bases and J by 7 bases, with 3 bases of the junction left unmatched. The germline CDR1 and CDR2 sequences are MNHEY and SMNVEV (reference sequence). This CDR3 has 13 residues. DNA of the CDR3: TGTGCCAGCAGGGGACAGGGGTACCAGCCCCAGCATTTT. Translation gives CASRGQGYQPQHF.

The table lists this clonotype with a few counts. The rearrangement links TRBV6-1 to TRBJ2-2, with 12 nucleotides matching TRBD2. This CDR3 region has 17 residues. J lost 5 bases, V lost 4 bases, and 8 bases had no gene match. CDR1 is MNHNS, CDR2 SASEGT, per germline. CDR3 DNA: TGTGCCAGCAGTGCTAGACTAGCGGGAGTAGGGACCGGGGAGCTGTTTTTT. Protein product: CASSARLAGVGTGELFF.

This clonotype has a handful of counts. V usage is TRBV11-1 and J usage is TRBJ2-5, with D perhaps TRBD2 (6 bases). Germline values: CDR1 SGHAT, CDR2 FQDESV (reference sequence). V was clipped by 5 bases and J by 2 bases, with 12 bases between them. The CDR3 covers 14 residues. This CDR3 is CASSIEAGQETQYF. In nucleotides, the CDR3 is TGTGCCAGCAGCATAGAGGCGGGGCAAGAGACCCAGTACTTC.

This clonotype was seen only a few times. CDR3 sequence reads: CASTTDRGVKPQHF. The CDR3 coding sequence is TGTGCCAGCACCACAGACAGGGGAGTGAAGCCCCAGCATTTT. The rearrangement links TRBV28 to TRBJ1-5, with TRBD1 matching over 8 bases. In germline, CDR1 is MDHEN, CDR2 SYDVKM. The ends lost 7 bases at V and 8 bases at J; junction bases unmatched: 10. The CDR3 consists of 14 residues. Full variable domain (remainder filled in from reference TRBV28 and TRBJ1-5): DVKVTQSSRYLVKRTGEKVFLECVQDMDHENMFWYRQDPGLGLRLIYFSYDVKMKEKGDIPEGYSVSREKKERFSLILESASTNQTSMYLCASTTDRGVKPQHFGDGTRLSIL.

This clonotype was detected ten times or more. The V gene is TRBV3-1, the J gene TRBJ2-3, with D perhaps TRBD1 or TRBD2 (5 bases each). The germline CDR1 and CDR2 sequences are LGHDT and YNNKEL (reference sequence). The CDR3 sequence is 16 residues long. Deletions cut 3 bases from V and 4 bases from J, with 17 bases between. Written as DNA, the CDR3 is TGTGCCAGCAGCCAGCTTACGGGACCCGAGGCAGATACGCAGTATTTT. This gives the protein CASSQLTGPEADTQYF.

This clonotype came up a few times. V and J are TRBV6-1 and TRBJ1-6; 10 bases fit TRBD1. This CDR3 comprises 14 residues. Trimming removed 7 bases from V and 9 bases from J; junction bases left unmatched: 6. Per germline, CDR1 MNHNS and CDR2 SASEGT. The CDR3 DNA is TGTGCCAGCAAGGCGGGGACAGGGGTTTCACCCCTCCACTTT. Translating it yields CASKAGTGVSPLHF.

This rearrangement joins TRBV28 to TRBJ2-3, with D perhaps TRBD2 (6 bases). CDR3 size: 14 residues. The ends were cut back, 1 base at V and 3 bases at J, with 8 bases in the middle. Germline CDR1 reads MDHEN; CDR2 reads SYDVKM. For the CDR3, the DNA is TGTGCCAGCAGTTTATACGGGAGAACAGATACGCAGTATTTT. Its translation: CASSLYGRTDTQYF.

This clonotype appeared a few times. The rearrangement links TRBV19 to TRBJ1-5; D is undetermined. CDR3 length: 13 amino acids. Germline V gene data show CDR1 as LNHDA and CDR2 as SQIVND (reference sequence). V was cut by 3 bases and J by 8 bases, with 11 bases left in between. The CDR3 coding sequence is TGTGCCAGTAGTATTAGCGGGTGGGAGCCCCAGCATTTT. Amino acid sequence: CASSISGWEPQHF.

This clonotype was counted at least ten times. The V gene is TRBV28, the J gene TRBJ1-1; 11 nucleotides agree with TRBD1. The trim removed 4 bases at V and 6 bases at J, leaving 7 bases unmatched. The CDR3 spans 15 residues. Germline V gene data show CDR1 as MDHEN and CDR2 as SYDVKM. The CDR3 sequence is CASSSGTGGVAEAFF. The CDR3, as DNA: TGTGCCAGCAGTTCCGGGACAGGGGGGGTAGCTGAAGCTTTCTTT.

This chain connects TRBV6-1 to TRBJ2-3; 10 positions agree with TRBD2. The CDR3 totals 16 residues. J was trimmed by 2 bases and V by 4 bases; bases with no gene match: 6. The germline V gene encodes CDR1 MNHNS and CDR2 SASEGT. DNA of the CDR3: TGTGCCAGCAGTGCCTCCGGGACTAGCGCCACAGATACGCAGTATTTT. As protein: CASSASGTSATDTQYF.

Only a few counts were recorded for this clonotype. The chain links TRBV18 to TRBJ1-4; 7 nucleotides match TRBD1. V shed 4 bases and J 3 bases; nucleotides not matched to a gene: 5. The CDR3 length is 15 residues. Germline V lookup: CDR1 KGHSH, CDR2 LQKENI. CDR3 in DNA: TGTGCCAGCTCACTCACCGGGACAGCTAATGAAAAACTGTTTTTT. Amino acids: CASSLTGTANEKLFF.